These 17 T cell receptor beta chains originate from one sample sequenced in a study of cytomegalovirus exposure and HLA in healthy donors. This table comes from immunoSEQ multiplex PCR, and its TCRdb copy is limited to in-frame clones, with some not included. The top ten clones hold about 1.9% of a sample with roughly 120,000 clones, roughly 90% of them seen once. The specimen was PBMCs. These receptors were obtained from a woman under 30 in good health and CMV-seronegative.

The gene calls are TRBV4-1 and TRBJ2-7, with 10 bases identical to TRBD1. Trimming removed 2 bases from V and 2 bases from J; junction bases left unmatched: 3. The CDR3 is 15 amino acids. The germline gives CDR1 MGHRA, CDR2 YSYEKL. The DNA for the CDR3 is TGCGCCAGCAGCCAAAGGACAGGGGGTCCCTACGAGCAGTACTTC. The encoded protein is CASSQRTGGPYEQYF.

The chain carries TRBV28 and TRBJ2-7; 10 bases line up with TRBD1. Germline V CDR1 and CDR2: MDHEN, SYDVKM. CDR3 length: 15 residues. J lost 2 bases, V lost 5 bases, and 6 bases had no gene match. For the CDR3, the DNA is TGTGCCAGCAGTGGCCGGGACAGGGGTACCTACGAGCAGTACTTC. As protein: CASSGRDRGTYEQYF.

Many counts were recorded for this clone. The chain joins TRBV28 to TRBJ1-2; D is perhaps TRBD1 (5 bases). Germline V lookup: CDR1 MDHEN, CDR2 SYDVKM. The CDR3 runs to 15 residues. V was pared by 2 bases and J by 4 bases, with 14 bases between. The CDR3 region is CASSLIPGRGYGYTF. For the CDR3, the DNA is TGTGCCAGCAGTTTAATTCCGGGGCGGGGCTATGGCTACACCTTC.

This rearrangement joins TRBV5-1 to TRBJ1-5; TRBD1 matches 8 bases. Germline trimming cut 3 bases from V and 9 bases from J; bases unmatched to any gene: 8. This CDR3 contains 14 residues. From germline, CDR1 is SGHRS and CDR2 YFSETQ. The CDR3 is CASSYGTGQSPQHF. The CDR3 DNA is TGCGCCAGCAGCTACGGGACAGGCCAATCGCCCCAGCATTTT.

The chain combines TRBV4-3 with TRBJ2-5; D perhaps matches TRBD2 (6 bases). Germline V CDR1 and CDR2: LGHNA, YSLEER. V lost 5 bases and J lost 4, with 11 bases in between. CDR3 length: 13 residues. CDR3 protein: CASSWRVGETQYF. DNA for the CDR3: TGCGCCAGCAGCTGGAGGGTGGGAGAGACCCAGTACTTC.

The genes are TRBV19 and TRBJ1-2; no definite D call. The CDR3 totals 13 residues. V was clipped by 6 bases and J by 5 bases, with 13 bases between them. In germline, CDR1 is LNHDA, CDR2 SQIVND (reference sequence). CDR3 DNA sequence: TGTGCCAGTAGCCAACAGCTGATATATGGCTACACCTTC. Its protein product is CASSQQLIYGYTF.

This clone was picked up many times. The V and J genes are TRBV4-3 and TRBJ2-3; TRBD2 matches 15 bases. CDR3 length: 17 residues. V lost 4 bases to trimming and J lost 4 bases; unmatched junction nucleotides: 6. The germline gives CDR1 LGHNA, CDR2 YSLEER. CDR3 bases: TGCGCCAGCAGCCGAAGGACTAGCGGGGGGGGAGCAGATACGCAGTATTTT. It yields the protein CASSRRTSGGGADTQYF.

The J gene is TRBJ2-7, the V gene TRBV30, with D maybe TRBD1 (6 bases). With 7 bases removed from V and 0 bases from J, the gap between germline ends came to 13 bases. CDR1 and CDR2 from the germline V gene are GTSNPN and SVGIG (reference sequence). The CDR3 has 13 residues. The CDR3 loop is CASPGESSYEQYF. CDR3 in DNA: TGTGCCTCCCCAGGGGAGTCCTCCTACGAGCAGTACTTC.

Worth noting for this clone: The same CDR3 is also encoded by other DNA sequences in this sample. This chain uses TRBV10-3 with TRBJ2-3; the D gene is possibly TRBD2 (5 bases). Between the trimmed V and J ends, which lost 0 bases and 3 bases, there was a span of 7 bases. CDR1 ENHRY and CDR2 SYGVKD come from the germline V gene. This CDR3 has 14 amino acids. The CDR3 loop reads CAISESGSTDTQYF. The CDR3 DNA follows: TGTGCCATCAGTGAGTCTGGGAGTACAGATACGCAGTATTTT.

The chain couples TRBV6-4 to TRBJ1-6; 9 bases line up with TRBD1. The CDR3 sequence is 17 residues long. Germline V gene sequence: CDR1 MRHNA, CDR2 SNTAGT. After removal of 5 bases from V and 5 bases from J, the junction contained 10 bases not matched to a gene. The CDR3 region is CASSSEQGAVHNSPLHF. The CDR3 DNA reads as TGTGCCAGCAGTTCGGAACAGGGGGCGGTCCATAATTCACCCCTCCACTTT.

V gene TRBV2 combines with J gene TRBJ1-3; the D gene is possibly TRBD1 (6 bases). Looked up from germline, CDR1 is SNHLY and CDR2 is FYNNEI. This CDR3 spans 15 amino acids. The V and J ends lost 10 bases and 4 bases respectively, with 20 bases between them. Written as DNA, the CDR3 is TGTGCCACTTCCTTCGTCGGGGGGCCCGGAAACACCATATATTTT. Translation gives CATSFVGGPGNTIYF.

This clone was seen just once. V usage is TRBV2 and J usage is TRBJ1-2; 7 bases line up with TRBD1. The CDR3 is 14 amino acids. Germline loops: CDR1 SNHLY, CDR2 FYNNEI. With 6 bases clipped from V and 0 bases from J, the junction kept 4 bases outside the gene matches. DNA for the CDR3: TGTGCCAGCAGACCGACAGGGACTAACTATGGCTACACCTTC. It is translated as CASRPTGTNYGYTF.

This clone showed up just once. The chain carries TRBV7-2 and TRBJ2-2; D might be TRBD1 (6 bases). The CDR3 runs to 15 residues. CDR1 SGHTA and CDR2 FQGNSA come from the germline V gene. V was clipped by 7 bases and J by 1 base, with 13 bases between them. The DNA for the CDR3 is TGTGCCAGCACCCCGTGGGGACAGAACACCGGGGAGCTGTTTTTT. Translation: CASTPWGQNTGELFF.

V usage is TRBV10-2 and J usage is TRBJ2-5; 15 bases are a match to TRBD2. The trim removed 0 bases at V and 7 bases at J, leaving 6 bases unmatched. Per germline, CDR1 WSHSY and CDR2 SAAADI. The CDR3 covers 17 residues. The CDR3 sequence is CASSESGLAGGPGTQYF. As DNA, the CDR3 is TGCGCCAGCAGTGAGTCGGGACTAGCGGGGGGACCGGGGACCCAGTACTTC.

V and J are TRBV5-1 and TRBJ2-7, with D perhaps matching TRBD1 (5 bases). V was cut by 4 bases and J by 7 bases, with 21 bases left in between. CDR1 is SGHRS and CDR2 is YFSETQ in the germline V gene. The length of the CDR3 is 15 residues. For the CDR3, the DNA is TGCGCCAGCAGCCAGGATGCAGGGATAGGAAGGGAGCAGTACTTC. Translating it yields CASSQDAGIGREQYF.

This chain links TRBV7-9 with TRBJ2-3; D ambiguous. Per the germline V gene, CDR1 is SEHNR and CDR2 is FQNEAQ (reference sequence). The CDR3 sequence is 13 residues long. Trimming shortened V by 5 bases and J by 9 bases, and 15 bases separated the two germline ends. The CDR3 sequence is CASSPAPVRTQYF. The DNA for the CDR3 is TGTGCCAGCAGCCCCGCCCCGGTGAGGACGCAGTATTTT. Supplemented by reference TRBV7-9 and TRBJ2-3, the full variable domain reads DTGVSQNPRHKITKRGQNVTFRCDPISEHNRLYWYRQTLGQGPEFLTYFQNEAQLEKSRLLSDRFSAERPKGSFSTLEIQRTEQGDSAMYLCASSPAPVRTQYFGPGTRLTVL.

As DNA, the CDR3 is TGTGCCAGCAGCTTAGTACAGGCCAATTCACCCCTCCACTTT. It translates to CASSLVQANSPLHF. V and J are TRBV7-9 and TRBJ1-6; D perhaps matches TRBD1 (5 bases). The CDR3 contains 14 residues. Deletions cut 1 base from V and 7 bases from J, with 8 bases between. Germline V CDR1 and CDR2: SEHNR, FQNEAQ (reference sequence). The variable domain in full, with the rest retrieved from reference TRBV7-9 and TRBJ1-6, is DTGVSQNPRHKITKRGQNVTFRCDPISEHNRLYWYRQTLGQGPEFLTYFQNEAQLEKSRLLSDRFSAERPKGSFSTLEIQRTEQGDSAMYLCASSLVQANSPLHFGNGTRLTVT.